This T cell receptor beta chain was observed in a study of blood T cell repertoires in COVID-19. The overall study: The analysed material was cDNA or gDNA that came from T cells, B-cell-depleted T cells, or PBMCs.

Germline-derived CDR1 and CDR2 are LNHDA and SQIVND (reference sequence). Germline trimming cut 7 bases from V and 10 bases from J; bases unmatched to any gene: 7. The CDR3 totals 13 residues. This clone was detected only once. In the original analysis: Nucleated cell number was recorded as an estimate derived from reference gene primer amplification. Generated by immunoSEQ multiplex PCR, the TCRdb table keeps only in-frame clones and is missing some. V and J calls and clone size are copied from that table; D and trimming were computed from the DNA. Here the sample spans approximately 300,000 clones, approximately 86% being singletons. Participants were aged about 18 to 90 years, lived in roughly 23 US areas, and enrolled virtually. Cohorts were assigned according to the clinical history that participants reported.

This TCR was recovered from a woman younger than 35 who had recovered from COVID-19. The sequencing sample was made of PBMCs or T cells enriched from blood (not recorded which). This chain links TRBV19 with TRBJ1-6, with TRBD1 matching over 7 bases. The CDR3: CASNKGARSPLHF. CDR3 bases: TGTGCCAGTAACAAGGGGGCGCGATCACCCCTCCACTTT.